Judged by abundance, the clone carrying this T cell receptor beta chain is medium-sized (0.01 to 0.1%). The source of the sample is a study of metastatic and nonmetastatic thyroid tumors. This CDR3 region has 16 residues. J was trimmed by 1 base and V by 5 bases; bases with no gene match: 9. CDR1 and CDR2 (germline): MNHNS, SASEGT. No patient received treatment before thyroid surgery. TCRdb re-called the PCR reads with MiXCR. Among approximately 20,000 clones, 30% to 35% were seen once, and the ten largest hold 20% to 25%. This receptor was taken from a female donor with papillary thyroid cancer or a benign thyroid nodule (not recorded which). Some clones in this sample may be carry-over from other donors' samples. Material for sequencing was adjacent normal tissue. The rearrangement uses TRBV6-1 and TRBJ1-2; 8 bases agree with TRBD1. The CDR3 region is CASSRQGISLNYGYTF. CDR3 DNA: TGTGCCAGCAGTCGACAGGGGATTAGTCTTAACTATGGCTACACCTTC.